The sample holds one count of the clone carrying this TCR beta chain. This record belongs to a study of blood T cell repertoires in COVID-19. Adults between roughly 18 and 95 years of age took part from 20 to 25 US areas. This CDR3 is built from 17 residues. CDR1 is LGHNA, CDR2 YNFKEQ, per germline. Trimming left V 0 bases short and J 4 bases short, with 17 bases between. Produced via immunoSEQ multiplex PCR; TCRdb's table is partial and in-frame only. The table lists roughly 220,000 clones, 88% of them singletons, with over 12% in the top ten. The chain combines TRBV4-2 with TRBJ2-3, with D possibly TRBD2 on 6 matching bases. The clonotype was recovered from a woman in her forties or fifties with acute COVID-19. Source material: PBMCs or T cells enriched from blood (not recorded which). This CDR3 is CASSQDTGTPTPDTQYF. DNA of the CDR3: TGTGCCAGCAGCCAAGATACCGGGACTCCGACCCCAGATACGCAGTATTTT.